These 26 T cell receptor beta chains were sequenced from one sample in a study of cytomegalovirus exposure and HLA in healthy donors. This PCR relied on a set of 60 Vbeta primers and 13 Jbeta primers. Sequenced by immunoSEQ multiplex PCR; TCRdb stores in-frame clones only, minus some. Listed are about 67,000 clones; about 16% falls within the top ten. The sample consisted of PBMCs. The receptor set was obtained from a boy under 18 in good health and CMV-seronegative.

This chain links TRBV13 with TRBJ2-1; D is ambiguous. Germline V gives CDR1 PRHDT, CDR2 FYEKMQ (reference sequence). This CDR3 contains 13 residues. The V and J ends lost 6 bases and 5 bases respectively, with 11 bases between them. For the CDR3, the DNA is TGTGCCAGCAGAGGCGGAAATAACAATGAGCAGTTCTTC. It translates to CASRGGNNNEQFF.

The gene calls are TRBV5-4 and TRBJ2-1, with 7 bases identical to TRBD1. The CDR3 loop spans 13 amino acids. Germline CDR1 SGHNT, CDR2 YYREEE (reference sequence). The V segment lost 6 bases and the J segment 8 bases; nucleotides outside the gene matches: 8. The CDR3 reads CASKTTGFDEQFF. The CDR3 DNA reads as TGTGCCAGCAAGACGACAGGGTTCGATGAGCAGTTCTTC. Full variable domain (outside the CDR3, taken from reference TRBV5-4 and TRBJ2-1): ETGVTQSPTHLIKTRGQQVTLRCSSQSGHNTVSWYQQALGQGPQFIFQYYREEENGRGNFPPRFSGLQFPNYSSELNVNALELDDSALYLCASKTTGFDEQFFGPGTRLTVL.

This chain joins TRBV5-4 and TRBJ1-2, with D perhaps matching TRBD1 (6 bases). The germline gives CDR1 SGHNT, CDR2 YYREEE (reference sequence). V shed 4 bases and J shed 2 bases, with 9 bases lying between them. This CDR3 is built from 13 residues. The CDR3 coding sequence is TGTGCCAGCAGCGTAACAGGGAACTATGGCTACACCTTC. Protein product: CASSVTGNYGYTF.

This sequence joins TRBV14 and TRBJ1-1, with D possibly matching TRBD1 (5 bases). V was shortened by 2 bases and J by 1 base, with 14 bases between the two germline ends. Germline V lookup: CDR1 SGHDN, CDR2 FVKESK. This CDR3 contains 16 residues. CDR3 residues: CASSQRGSFANTEAFF. In DNA, the CDR3 is TGTGCCAGCAGCCAAAGGGGAAGCTTTGCGAACACTGAAGCTTTCTTT.

V gene TRBV5-1 combines with J gene TRBJ2-3; D perhaps matches TRBD1 (5 bases). CDR3 length equals 14 residues. Germline assignment: CDR1 SGHRS and CDR2 YFSETQ. V dropped 5 bases and J dropped 2 bases, with 12 bases sitting between them. CDR3 coding DNA: TGCGCCAGCAGGGCCTCAGGGTTCACAGATACGCAGTATTTT. Amino acid sequence: CASRASGFTDTQYF.

The V and J genes are TRBV30 and TRBJ1-5; possibly TRBD1 for D (5 bases). The V end was cut by 0 bases, the J end by 9 bases, with 12 bases between. The germline CDR1 and CDR2 sequences are GTSNPN and SVGIG (reference sequence). CDR3 length equals 13 residues. CDR3 region: CAWSVQASRPQHF. Written as DNA, the CDR3 is TGTGCCTGGAGTGTACAGGCCTCCAGGCCCCAGCATTTT.

The chain couples TRBV2 to TRBJ1-6, with D unclear. The V gene's germline CDR1 is SNHLY and CDR2 FYNNEI. CDR3 length: 14 residues. V lost 8 bases and J 7 bases, leaving 15 bases between the germline ends. CDR3 in amino acids: CASETRLTNSPLHF. DNA for the CDR3: TGTGCCAGCGAGACAAGATTGACCAATTCACCCCTCCACTTT.

CDR3 in amino acids: CASSKTGVEQYF. DNA for the CDR3: TGTGCCAGCAGCAAGACAGGGGTTGAGCAGTACTTC. This chain uses TRBV5-4 with TRBJ2-7; TRBD1 matches at 8 bases. The CDR3 is made up of 12 amino acids. The ends lost 4 bases at V and 7 bases at J; junction bases unmatched: 4. The germline V gene has CDR1 SGHNT and CDR2 YYREEE (reference sequence). Using reference TRBV5-4 and TRBJ2-7 for the parts outside the CDR3, the full variable domain is ETGVTQSPTHLIKTRGQQVTLRCSSQSGHNTVSWYQQALGQGPQFIFQYYREEENGRGNFPPRFSGLQFPNYSSELNVNALELDDSALYLCASSKTGVEQYFGPGTRLTVT.

The V gene is TRBV18, the J gene TRBJ1-1; 7 positions match TRBD1. This CDR3 has 17 amino acids. Unmatched junction bases numbered 13, after V lost 1 base and J lost 5 bases. Germline V gene data show CDR1 as KGHSH and CDR2 as LQKENI. CDR3 protein: CASSPLGQWKAKTEAFF. CDR3 sequence (DNA): TGTGCCAGCTCACCACTGGGACAGTGGAAGGCGAAAACTGAAGCTTTCTTT.

The genes are TRBV5-1 and TRBJ2-5, with TRBD2 matching over 8 bases. Germline assignment: CDR1 SGHRS and CDR2 YFSETQ. The CDR3 totals 16 residues. The ends lost 0 bases at V and 4 bases at J; junction bases unmatched: 8. CDR3 sequence reads: CASSLASSGQGETQYF. CDR3 nucleotides: TGCGCCAGCAGCTTGGCTTCTAGCGGGCAGGGAGAGACCCAGTACTTC.

Comment on this clone: The same CDR3 can be traced to other DNA sequences in this sample. The gene calls are TRBV7-2 and TRBJ2-3; D unclear. Germline V CDR1 and CDR2: SGHTA, FQGNSA. V lost 4 bases and J lost 0, with 2 bases in between. CDR3 size: 12 residues. CDR3 bases: TGTGCCAGCAGCTCGAGCACAGATACGCAGTATTTT. It encodes CASSSSTDTQYF.

The chain links TRBV18 to TRBJ1-1, with D perhaps matching TRBD1 (5 bases). Germline assignment: CDR1 KGHSH and CDR2 LQKENI. Trimming cost V 5 bases and J 3 bases, with 13 bases left between them. CDR3 length: 14 residues. CDR3 sequence (DNA): TGTGCCAGCTCATACGATGACAGAGACACTGAAGCTTTCTTT. Translated, it gives CASSYDDRDTEAFF.

The chain links TRBV4-3 to TRBJ2-1, with TRBD2 matching over 11 bases. This CDR3 comprises 16 residues. The V gene's germline CDR1 is LGHNA and CDR2 YSLEER. The V gene end was trimmed by 2 bases and the J gene end by 6 bases; junction bases not matched to a gene: 6. The CDR3 here is CASSQYASGRPNEQFF. Written as DNA, the CDR3 is TGCGCCAGCAGCCAATATGCTAGCGGGAGGCCCAATGAGCAGTTCTTC.

This chain uses TRBV6-1 with TRBJ2-3; 9 nucleotides agree with TRBD1. The CDR3 is made up of 15 amino acids. In germline, CDR1 is MNHNS, CDR2 SASEGT. J gave up 1 base and V 7 bases, and 6 bases lay outside the gene matches. CDR3 region: CASTQQGAGTDTQYF. The CDR3 DNA reads as TGTGCCAGCACCCAACAGGGGGCTGGCACAGATACGCAGTATTTT.

The V call is TRBV5-1, the J call TRBJ1-2; a possible D gene is TRBD1 (6 bases). V lost 4 bases to trimming and J lost 4 bases, with 17 bases between them. This CDR3 has 15 amino acids. Per germline, CDR1 SGHRS and CDR2 YFSETQ. The CDR3 loop reads CASSPGEGLSYGYTF. The DNA of the CDR3 is TGCGCCAGCAGCCCAGGGGAGGGACTCTCCTATGGCTACACCTTC.

The V call is TRBV2, the J call TRBJ2-5; tentatively, D is TRBD2 (5 bases). Per germline, CDR1 SNHLY and CDR2 FYNNEI. The CDR3 is 14 amino acids. Trimming left V 2 bases short and J 5 bases short, with 12 bases between. The CDR3 loop reads CASSENLRGETQYF. The CDR3 DNA follows: TGTGCCAGCAGTGAAAACCTCCGCGGGGAGACCCAGTACTTC. Full variable domain (rest looked up from reference TRBV2 and TRBJ2-5): EPEVTQTPSHQVTQMGQEVILRCVPISNHLYFYWYRQILGQKVEFLVSFYNNEISEKSEIFDDQFSVERPDGSNFTLKIRSTKLEDSAMYFCASSENLRGETQYFGPGTRLLVL.

The chain couples TRBV7-3 to TRBJ1-1; D perhaps matches TRBD1 (5 bases). This CDR3 comprises 14 residues. V lost 2 bases and J lost 2, with 9 bases in between. Per the germline V gene, CDR1 is SGHTA and CDR2 is FQGTGA. CDR3 residues: CASSLLQGNTEAFF. The CDR3 nucleotides read TGTGCCAGCAGCTTACTTCAGGGAAACACTGAAGCTTTCTTT.

CDR3 sequence (DNA): TGTGCCAGCAGTGAGCTCGGACAGCATGAAGCTTTCTTT. Translation gives CASSELGQHEAFF. The rearrangement uses TRBV7-9 and TRBJ1-1; possibly TRBD1 for D (6 bases). Trimming took off 6 bases at V and 7 bases at J, with 15 bases between the two ends. This CDR3 region has 13 residues. CDR1 is SEHNR and CDR2 is FQNEAQ in the germline V gene (reference sequence).

V is TRBV6-5 and J is TRBJ1-1; TRBD1 is a possible D gene (5 bases). In germline, CDR1 is MNHEY, CDR2 SVGAGI. The CDR3 runs 15 residues. The ends were cut back, 7 bases at V and 5 bases at J, with 20 bases in the middle. The CDR3 is CASTNNGGMRTEAFF. The CDR3 region has the DNA TGTGCCAGCACCAATAACGGGGGTATGCGGACTGAAGCTTTCTTT.

The chain has TRBV5-6 and TRBJ2-7, with 12 bases that match TRBD1. CDR1 and CDR2 (germline): SGHDT, YYEEEE. The CDR3 is made up of 14 amino acids. Trimming removed 4 bases from V and 8 bases from J; junction bases left unmatched: 7. As DNA, the CDR3 is TGTGCCAGCAGCCCCCGGGACAGGGGGCCCAAGCAGTACTTC. This encodes CASSPRDRGPKQYF.

V usage is TRBV30 and J usage is TRBJ2-3; possibly TRBD2 for D (5 bases). The V and J ends lost 3 bases and 3 bases respectively, with 13 bases between them. Germline CDR1 and CDR2: GTSNPN and SVGIG (reference sequence). This CDR3 comprises 14 residues. The CDR3 spells CAWSVGSGTDTQYF. DNA of the CDR3: TGTGCCTGGAGCGTAGGGAGCGGTACAGATACGCAGTATTTT. The full variable domain, with the rest looked up from reference TRBV30 and TRBJ2-3, is SQTIHQWPATLVQPVGSPLSLECTVEGTSNPNLYWYRQAAGRGLQLLFYSVGIGQISSEVPQNLSASRPQDRQFILSSKKLLLSDSGFYLCAWSVGSGTDTQYFGPGTRLTVL.

The chain has TRBV7-9 and TRBJ1-2, with D perhaps TRBD1 (5 bases). Trimming cost V 8 bases and J 4 bases, with 14 bases left between them. The CDR3 contains 13 residues. Germline V gene data show CDR1 as SEHNR and CDR2 as FQNEAQ (reference sequence). The chain's CDR3 is CASSSGRVYGYTF. DNA for the CDR3: TGTGCCAGCTCTTCAGGCAGGGTCTATGGCTACACCTTC.

The rearrangement uses TRBV7-9 and TRBJ2-7, with D perhaps matching TRBD2 (6 bases). Germline-derived CDR1 and CDR2 are SEHNR and FQNEAQ (reference sequence). This CDR3 has 13 residues. Trimming took 2 bases from V and 11 from J, leaving 16 bases between them. The CDR3 region has the DNA TGTGCCAGCAGCTTACGGCATAGCGGACTGGAGTACTTC. Translating it yields CASSLRHSGLEYF. Combining the CDR3 with reference TRBV7-9 and TRBJ2-7 gives the whole variable domain DTGVSQNPRHKITKRGQNVTFRCDPISEHNRLYWYRQTLGQGPEFLTYFQNEAQLEKSRLLSDRFSAERPKGSFSTLEIQRTEQGDSAMYLCASSLRHSGLEYFGPGTRLTVT.

The gene calls are TRBV13 and TRBJ2-7; perhaps TRBD1 as D (6 bases). CDR1 is PRHDT, CDR2 FYEKMQ, per germline (reference sequence). The V and J ends lost 5 bases and 3 bases respectively, with 14 bases between them. The CDR3 loop spans 14 amino acids. CDR3 sequence reads: CASSPGEGNYEQYF. As DNA, the CDR3 is TGTGCCAGCAGCCCAGGGGAAGGTAACTACGAGCAGTACTTC. Full variable domain (rest looked up from reference TRBV13 and TRBJ2-7): AAGVIQSPRHLIKEKRETATLKCYPIPRHDTVYWYQQGPGQDPQFLISFYEKMQSDKGSIPDRFSAQQFSDYHSELNMSSLELGDSALYFCASSPGEGNYEQYFGPGTRLTVT.

The chain is built from TRBV30 and TRBJ1-3, with TRBD1 identical over 7 bases. CDR3 length: 13 residues. The J segment lost 3 bases and the V segment lost 7 bases, leaving 6 bases of the junction unmatched. Per germline, CDR1 GTSNPN and CDR2 SVGIG (reference sequence). In DNA, the CDR3 is TGTGCCTATGAGGGGGCGAGTGGAAACACCATATATTTT. This encodes CAYEGASGNTIYF.

This chain joins TRBV7-8 and TRBJ2-1, with 9 nucleotides matching TRBD1. This CDR3 has 15 residues. V was pared by 5 bases and J by 4 bases, with 6 bases of the junction left unmatched. CDR1 is SGHVS and CDR2 is FQNEAQ in the germline V gene. The CDR3 nucleotides are TGTGCCAGCAGCCGACCAGGGACAGGGTACAATGAGCAGTTCTTC. This gives the protein CASSRPGTGYNEQFF.